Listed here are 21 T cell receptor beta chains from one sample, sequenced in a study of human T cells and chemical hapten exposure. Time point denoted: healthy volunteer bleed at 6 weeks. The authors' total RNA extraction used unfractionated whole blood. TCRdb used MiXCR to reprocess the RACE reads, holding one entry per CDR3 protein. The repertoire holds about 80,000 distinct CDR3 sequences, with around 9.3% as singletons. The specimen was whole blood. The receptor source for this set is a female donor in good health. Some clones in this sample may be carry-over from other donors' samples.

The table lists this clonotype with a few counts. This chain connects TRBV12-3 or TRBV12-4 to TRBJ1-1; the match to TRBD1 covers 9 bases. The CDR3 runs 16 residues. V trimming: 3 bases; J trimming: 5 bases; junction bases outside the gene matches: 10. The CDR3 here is CASSFGQGFRGTEAFF. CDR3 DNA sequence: TGTGCCAGCAGTTTTGGACAGGGGTTTCGCGGTACTGAAGCTTTCTTT.

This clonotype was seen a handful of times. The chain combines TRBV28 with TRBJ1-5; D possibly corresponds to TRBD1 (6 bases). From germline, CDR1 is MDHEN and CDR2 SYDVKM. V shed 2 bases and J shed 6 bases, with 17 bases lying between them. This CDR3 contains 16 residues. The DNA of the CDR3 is TGTGCCAGCAGTTTAGGCGGCGGGGGCCGGAGTCAGCCCCAGCATTTT. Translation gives CASSLGGGGRSQPQHF. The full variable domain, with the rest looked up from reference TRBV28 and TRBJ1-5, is DVKVTQSSRYLVKRTGEKVFLECVQDMDHENMFWYRQDPGLGLRLIYFSYDVKMKEKGDIPEGYSVSREKKERFSLILESASTNQTSMYLCASSLGGGGRSQPQHFGDGTRLSIL.

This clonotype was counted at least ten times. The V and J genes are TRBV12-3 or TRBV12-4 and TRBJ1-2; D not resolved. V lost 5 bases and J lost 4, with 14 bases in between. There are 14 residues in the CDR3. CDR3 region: CASSLGPDVYGYTF. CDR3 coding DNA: TGTGCCAGCAGTCTAGGGCCAGACGTCTATGGCTACACCTTC.

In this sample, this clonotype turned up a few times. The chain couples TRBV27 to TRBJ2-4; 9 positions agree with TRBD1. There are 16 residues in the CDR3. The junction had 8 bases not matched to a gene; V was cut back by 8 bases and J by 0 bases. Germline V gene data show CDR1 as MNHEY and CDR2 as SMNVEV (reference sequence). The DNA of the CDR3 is TGTGCCAGCTGGCACAGGGGGCAACTAGCCAAAAACATTCAGTACTTC. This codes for CASWHRGQLAKNIQYF.

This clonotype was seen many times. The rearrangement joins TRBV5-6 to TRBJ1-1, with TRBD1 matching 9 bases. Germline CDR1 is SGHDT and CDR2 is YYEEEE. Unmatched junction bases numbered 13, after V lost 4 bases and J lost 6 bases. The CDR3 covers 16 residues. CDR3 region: CASSANSGTGWSEAFF. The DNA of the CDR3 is TGTGCCAGCAGCGCAAACTCCGGGACAGGGTGGTCTGAAGCTTTCTTT.

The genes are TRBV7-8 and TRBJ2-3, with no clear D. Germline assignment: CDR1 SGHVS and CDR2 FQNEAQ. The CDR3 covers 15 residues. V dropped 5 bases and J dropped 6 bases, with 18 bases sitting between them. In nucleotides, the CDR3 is TGTGCCAGCAGCCCCCTCTGGGTGGCGGTGGATACGCAGTATTTT. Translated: CASSPLWVAVDTQYF. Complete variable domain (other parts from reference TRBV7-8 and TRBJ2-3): GAGVSQSPRYKVAKRGQDVALRCDPISGHVSLFWYQQALGQGPEFLTYFQNEAQLDKSGLPSDRFFAERPEGSVSTLKIQRTQQEDSAVYLCASSPLWVAVDTQYFGPGTRLTVL.

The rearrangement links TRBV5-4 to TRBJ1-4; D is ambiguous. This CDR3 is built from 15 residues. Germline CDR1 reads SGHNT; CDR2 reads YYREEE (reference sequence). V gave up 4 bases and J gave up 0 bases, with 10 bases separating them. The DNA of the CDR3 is TGTGCCAGCAGCCTGACTCCGGCAACTAATGAAAAACTGTTTTTT. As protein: CASSLTPATNEKLFF.

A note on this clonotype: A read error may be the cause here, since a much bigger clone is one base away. CDR3 bases: TGCAGTGCTAGAGGGGTAGGTAATCAGCCCCGGCATTTT. Protein product: CSARGVGNQPRHF. V gene TRBV20-1 combines with J gene TRBJ1-5; D remains unclear. The length of the CDR3 is 13 residues. The V gene's germline CDR1 is DFQATT and CDR2 SNEGSKA (reference sequence).

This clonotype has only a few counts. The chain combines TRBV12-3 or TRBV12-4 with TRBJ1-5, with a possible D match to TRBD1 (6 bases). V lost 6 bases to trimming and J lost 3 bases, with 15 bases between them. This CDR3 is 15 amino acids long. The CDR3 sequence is CASRLSQGNNQPQHF. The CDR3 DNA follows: TGTGCCAGCAGACTCTCCCAGGGGAACAATCAGCCCCAGCATTTT.

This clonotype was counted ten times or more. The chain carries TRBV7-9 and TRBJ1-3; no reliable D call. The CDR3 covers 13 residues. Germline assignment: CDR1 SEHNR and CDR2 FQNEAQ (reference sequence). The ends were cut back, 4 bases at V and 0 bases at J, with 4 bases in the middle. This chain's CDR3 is CASSYNSGNTIYF. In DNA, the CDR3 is TGTGCCAGCAGCTACAACTCTGGAAACACCATATATTTT.

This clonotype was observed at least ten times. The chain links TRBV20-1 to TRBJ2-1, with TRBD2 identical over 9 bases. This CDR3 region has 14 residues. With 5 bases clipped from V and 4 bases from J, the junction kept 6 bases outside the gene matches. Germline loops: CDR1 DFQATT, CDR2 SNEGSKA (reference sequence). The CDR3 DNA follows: TGCAGTGCTGTTGGACTAGCGCATTACAATGAGCAGTTCTTC. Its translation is CSAVGLAHYNEQFF.

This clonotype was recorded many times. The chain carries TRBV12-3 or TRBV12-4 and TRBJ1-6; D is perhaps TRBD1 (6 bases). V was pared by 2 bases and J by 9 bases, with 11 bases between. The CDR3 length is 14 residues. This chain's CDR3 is CASSLLRGGSPLHF. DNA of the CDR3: TGTGCCAGCAGTTTACTCAGGGGAGGTTCACCCCTCCACTTT.

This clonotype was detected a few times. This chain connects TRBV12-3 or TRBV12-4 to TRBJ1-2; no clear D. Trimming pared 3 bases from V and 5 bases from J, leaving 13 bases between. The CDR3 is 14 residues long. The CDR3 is CASSFGAERYGYTF. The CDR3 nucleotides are TGTGCCAGCAGTTTTGGAGCAGAGCGATATGGCTACACCTTC.

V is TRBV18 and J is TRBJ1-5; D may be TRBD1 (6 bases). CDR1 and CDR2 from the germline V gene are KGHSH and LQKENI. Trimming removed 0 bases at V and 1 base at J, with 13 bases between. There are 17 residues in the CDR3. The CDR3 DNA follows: TGTGCCAGCTCACCACCGTCAGGGGAGGCGAGCAATCAGCCCCAGCATTTT. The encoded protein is CASSPPSGEASNQPQHF.

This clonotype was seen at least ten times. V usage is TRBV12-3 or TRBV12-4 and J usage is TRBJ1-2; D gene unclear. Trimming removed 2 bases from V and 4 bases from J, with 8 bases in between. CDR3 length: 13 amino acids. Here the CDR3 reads CASSLWQSYGYTF. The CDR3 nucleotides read TGTGCCAGCAGTTTATGGCAGAGCTATGGCTACACCTTC.

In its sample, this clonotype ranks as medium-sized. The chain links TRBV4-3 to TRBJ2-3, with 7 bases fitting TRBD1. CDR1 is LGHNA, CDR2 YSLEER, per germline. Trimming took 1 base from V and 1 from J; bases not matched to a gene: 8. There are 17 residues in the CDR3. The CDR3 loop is CASSQGTLTGGTDTQYF. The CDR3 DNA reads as TGCGCCAGCAGCCAAGGAACCCTAACAGGGGGCACAGATACGCAGTATTTT.

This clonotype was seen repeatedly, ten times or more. CDR3 amino acids: CATSVGRHQPQHF. Here the CDR3 DNA reads TGTGCCACCAGTGTGGGGAGGCATCAGCCCCAGCATTTT. The chain has TRBV24-1 and TRBJ1-5; unclear D gene. Between the trimmed V and J ends, which lost 5 bases and 5 bases, there was a span of 9 bases. The CDR3 consists of 13 residues. Germline V CDR1 and CDR2: KGHDR, SFDVKD.

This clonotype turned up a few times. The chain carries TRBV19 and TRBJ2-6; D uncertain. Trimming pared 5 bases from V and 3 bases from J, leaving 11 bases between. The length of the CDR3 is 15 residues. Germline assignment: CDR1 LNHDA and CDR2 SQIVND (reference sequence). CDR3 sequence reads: CASSPTWDGANVLTF. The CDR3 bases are TGTGCCAGTAGTCCCACATGGGATGGGGCCAACGTCCTGACTTTC.

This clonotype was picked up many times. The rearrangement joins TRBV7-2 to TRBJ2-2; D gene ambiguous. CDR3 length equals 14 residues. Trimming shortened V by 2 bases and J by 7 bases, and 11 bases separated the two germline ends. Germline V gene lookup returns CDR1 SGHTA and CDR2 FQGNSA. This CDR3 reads CASSLNRRGGELFF. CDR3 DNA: TGTGCCAGCAGCTTAAATCGACGTGGCGGGGAGCTGTTTTTT. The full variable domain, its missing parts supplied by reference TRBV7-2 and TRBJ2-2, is GAGVSQSPSNKVTEKGKDVELRCDPISGHTALYWYRQSLGQGLEFLIYFQGNSAPDKSGLPSDRFSAERTGGSVSTLTIQRTQQEDSAVYLCASSLNRRGGELFFGEGSRLTVL.

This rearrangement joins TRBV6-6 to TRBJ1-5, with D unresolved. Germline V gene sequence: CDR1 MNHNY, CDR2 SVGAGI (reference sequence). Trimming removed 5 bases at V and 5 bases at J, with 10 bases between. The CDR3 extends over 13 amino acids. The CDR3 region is CASSPQVDQPQHF. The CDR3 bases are TGTGCCAGCAGTCCCCAGGTGGATCAGCCCCAGCATTTT.

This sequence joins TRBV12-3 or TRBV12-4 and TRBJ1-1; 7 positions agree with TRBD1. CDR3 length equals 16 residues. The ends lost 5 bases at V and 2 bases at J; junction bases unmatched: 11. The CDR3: CASSQLTTGSNTEAFF. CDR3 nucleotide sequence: TGTGCCAGCAGTCAATTAACGACAGGGAGTAACACTGAAGCTTTCTTT.